This T cell receptor (beta chain) originates from a study of blood T cell repertoires in COVID-19. Across the whole study: In each case, the material was cDNA or gDNA derived from T cells, B-cell-depleted T cells, or PBMCs.

Recruitment covered over 20 US areas and drew participants whose ages spanned roughly 18 to 90 years. Membership in each cohort depended on participant-reported clinical history. Authors' processing steps: Amplifying reference gene primers gave estimates of nucleated cell counts. TCRdb keeps only in-frame clones here, not all; method: immunoSEQ multiplex PCR. V and J calls and clone size are as listed in that table; D and trimming were resolved from the DNA. The sample carries 150,000 to 200,000 clones, roughly 90% recorded once. The CDR3 has 15 residues. Germline V gives CDR1 ENHRY, CDR2 SYGVKD. The ends lost 2 bases at V and 6 bases at J; junction bases unmatched: 6.

The chain recombines TRBV10-3 with TRBJ1-4; 7 bases agree with TRBD1. This sequence originates from a woman younger than 30 who had recovered from COVID-19. The sequencing input was PBMCs or T cells enriched from blood (not recorded which). The CDR3, as DNA: TGTGCCATCAGTGAGAACCCGACAGGGTATGAAAAACTGTTTTTT. Its protein is CAISENPTGYEKLFF.